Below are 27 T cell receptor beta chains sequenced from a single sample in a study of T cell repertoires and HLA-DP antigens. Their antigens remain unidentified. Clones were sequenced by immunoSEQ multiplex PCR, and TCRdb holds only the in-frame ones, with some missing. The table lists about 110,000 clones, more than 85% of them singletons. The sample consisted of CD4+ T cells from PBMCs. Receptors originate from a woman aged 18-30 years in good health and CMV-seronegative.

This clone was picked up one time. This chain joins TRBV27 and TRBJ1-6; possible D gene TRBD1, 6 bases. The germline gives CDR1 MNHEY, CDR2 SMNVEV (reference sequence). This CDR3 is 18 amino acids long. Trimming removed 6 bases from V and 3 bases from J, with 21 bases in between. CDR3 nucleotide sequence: TGTGCCAGCAGCAAATCAGGCGTCTCAGGGGTCTATAATTCACCCCTCCACTTT. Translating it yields CASSKSGVSGVYNSPLHF.

This CDR3 is CASSWGSHYEQYF. The DNA of the CDR3 is TGTGCCAGCAGTTGGGGGAGCCACTACGAGCAGTACTTC. The chain is built from TRBV27 and TRBJ2-7; TRBD1 or TRBD2 may be the D gene (5 bases each). Germline CDR1 reads MNHEY; CDR2 reads SMNVEV (reference sequence). This CDR3 is built from 13 residues. V was clipped by 4 bases and J by 3 bases, with 10 bases between them.

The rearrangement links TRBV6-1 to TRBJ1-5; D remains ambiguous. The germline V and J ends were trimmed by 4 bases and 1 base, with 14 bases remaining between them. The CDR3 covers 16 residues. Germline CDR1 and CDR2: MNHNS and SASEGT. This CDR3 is CASSALARRSNQPQHF. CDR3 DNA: TGTGCCAGCAGTGCCCTGGCCCGCAGGAGCAATCAGCCCCAGCATTTT.

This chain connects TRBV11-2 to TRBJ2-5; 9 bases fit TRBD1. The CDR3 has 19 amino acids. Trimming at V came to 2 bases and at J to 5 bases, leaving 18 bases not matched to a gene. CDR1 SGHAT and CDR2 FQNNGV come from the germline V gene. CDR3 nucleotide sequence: TGTGCCAGCAGCTTAAGAGTGCGGTTTCGAGACAGGGGGATGGAGACCCAGTACTTC. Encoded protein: CASSLRVRFRDRGMETQYF. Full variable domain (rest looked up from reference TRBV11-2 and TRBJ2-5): EAGVAQSPRYKIIEKRQSVAFWCNPISGHATLYWYQQILGQGPKLLIQFQNNGVVDDSQLPKDRFSAERLKGVDSTLKIQPAKLEDSAVYLCASSLRVRFRDRGMETQYFGPGTRLLVL.

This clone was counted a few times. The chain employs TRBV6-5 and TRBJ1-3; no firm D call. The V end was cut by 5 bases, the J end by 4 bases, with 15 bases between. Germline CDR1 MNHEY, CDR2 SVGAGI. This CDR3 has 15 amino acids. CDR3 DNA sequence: TGTGCCAGCAGTGTACAGCAGTTGGGGGGAAACACCATATATTTT. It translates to CASSVQQLGGNTIYF.

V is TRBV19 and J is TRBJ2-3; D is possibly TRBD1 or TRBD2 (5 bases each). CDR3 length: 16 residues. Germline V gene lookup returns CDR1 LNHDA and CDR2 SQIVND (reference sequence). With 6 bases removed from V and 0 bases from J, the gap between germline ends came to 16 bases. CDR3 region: CASRAWDPTSTDTQYF. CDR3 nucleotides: TGTGCCAGTAGAGCCTGGGACCCAACTAGCACAGATACGCAGTATTTT. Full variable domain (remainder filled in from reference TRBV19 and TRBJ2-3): DGGITQSPKYLFRKEGQNVTLSCEQNLNHDAMYWYRQDPGQGLRLIYYSQIVNDFQKGDIAEGYSVSREKKESFPLTVTSAQKNPTAFYLCASRAWDPTSTDTQYFGPGTRLTVL.

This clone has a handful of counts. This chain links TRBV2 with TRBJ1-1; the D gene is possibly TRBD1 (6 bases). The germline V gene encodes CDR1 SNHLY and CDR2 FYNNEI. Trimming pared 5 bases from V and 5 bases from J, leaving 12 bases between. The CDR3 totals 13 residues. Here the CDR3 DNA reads TGTGCCAGCAGTCAACAGGGAGATACTGAAGCTTTCTTT. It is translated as CASSQQGDTEAFF.

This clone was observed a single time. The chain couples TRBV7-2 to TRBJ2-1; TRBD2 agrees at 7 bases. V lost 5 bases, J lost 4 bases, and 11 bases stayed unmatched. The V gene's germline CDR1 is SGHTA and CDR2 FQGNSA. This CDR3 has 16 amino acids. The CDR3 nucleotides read TGTGCCAGCAGCCCTGGGGGGGGGACGATTTACAATGAGCAGTTCTTC. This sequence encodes CASSPGGGTIYNEQFF.

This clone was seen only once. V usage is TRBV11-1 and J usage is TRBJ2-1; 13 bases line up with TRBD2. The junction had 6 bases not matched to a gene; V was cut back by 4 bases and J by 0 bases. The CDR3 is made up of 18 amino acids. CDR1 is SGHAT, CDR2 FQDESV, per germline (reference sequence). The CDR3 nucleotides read TGTGCCAGCAGCTCGACTAGCGGGGGGACGAGCTCCTACAATGAGCAGTTCTTC. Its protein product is CASSSTSGGTSSYNEQFF.

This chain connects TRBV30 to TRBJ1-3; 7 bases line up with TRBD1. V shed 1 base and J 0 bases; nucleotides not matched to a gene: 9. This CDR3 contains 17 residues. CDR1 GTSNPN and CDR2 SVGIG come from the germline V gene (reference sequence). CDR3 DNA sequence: TGTGCCTGGAGTGCAAGACAGGGAACGCGCTCTGGAAACACCATATATTTT. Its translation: CAWSARQGTRSGNTIYF.

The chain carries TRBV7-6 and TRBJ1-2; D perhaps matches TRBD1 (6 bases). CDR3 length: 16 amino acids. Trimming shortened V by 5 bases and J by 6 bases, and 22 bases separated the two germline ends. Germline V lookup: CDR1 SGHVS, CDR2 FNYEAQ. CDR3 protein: CASSLLYKGGADGYTF. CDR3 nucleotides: TGTGCCAGCAGCCTCTTATACAAAGGGGGGGCGGATGGCTACACCTTC.

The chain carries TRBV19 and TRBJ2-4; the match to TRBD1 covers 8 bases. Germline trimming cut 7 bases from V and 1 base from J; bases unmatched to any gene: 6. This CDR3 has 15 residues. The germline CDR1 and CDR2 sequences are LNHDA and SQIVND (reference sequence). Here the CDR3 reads CASKMQGAAKNIQYF. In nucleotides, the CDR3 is TGTGCCAGTAAGATGCAGGGGGCTGCCAAAAACATTCAGTACTTC.

CDR3 sequence reads: CASSYTGPGEAFF. CDR3 bases: TGTGCCAGCAGCTATACAGGGCCAGGGGAAGCTTTCTTT. The V gene is TRBV7-3, the J gene TRBJ1-1, with a weak D call TRBD1 (6 bases). CDR3 length equals 13 residues. CDR1 and CDR2 (germline): SGHTA, FQGTGA. Trimming shortened V by 4 bases and J by 8 bases, and 14 bases separated the two germline ends.

CDR3: CASSPRTGGFYNEQFF. The CDR3 region has the DNA TGTGCCAGCTCACCACGCACAGGGGGCTTCTACAATGAGCAGTTCTTC. This sequence joins TRBV18 and TRBJ2-1; 9 nucleotides align to TRBD1. From germline, CDR1 is KGHSH and CDR2 LQKENI. J lost 3 bases, V lost 1 base, and 4 bases had no gene match. This CDR3 has 16 residues.

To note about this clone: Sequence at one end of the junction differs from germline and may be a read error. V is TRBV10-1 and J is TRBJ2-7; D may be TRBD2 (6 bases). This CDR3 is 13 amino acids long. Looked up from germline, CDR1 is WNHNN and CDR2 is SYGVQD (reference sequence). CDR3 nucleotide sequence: TGCGCCAGCAGTGTAGCGGACTCCTGCGAGCAGTACTTC. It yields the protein CASSVADSCEQYF.

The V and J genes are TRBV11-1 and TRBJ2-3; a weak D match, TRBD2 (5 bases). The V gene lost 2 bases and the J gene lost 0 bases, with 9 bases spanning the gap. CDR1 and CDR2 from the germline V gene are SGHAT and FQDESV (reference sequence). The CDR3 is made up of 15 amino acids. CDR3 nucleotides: TGTGCCAGCAGCTTAACCGGGATGAGCACAGATACGCAGTATTTT. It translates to CASSLTGMSTDTQYF.

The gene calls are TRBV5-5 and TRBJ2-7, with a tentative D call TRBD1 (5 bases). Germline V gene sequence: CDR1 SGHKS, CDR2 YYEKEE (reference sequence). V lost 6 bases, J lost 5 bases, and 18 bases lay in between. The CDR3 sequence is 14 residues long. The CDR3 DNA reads TGTGCCAGCACCCTGCGACAGTTCCCCAACGAGCAGTACTTC. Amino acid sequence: CASTLRQFPNEQYF.

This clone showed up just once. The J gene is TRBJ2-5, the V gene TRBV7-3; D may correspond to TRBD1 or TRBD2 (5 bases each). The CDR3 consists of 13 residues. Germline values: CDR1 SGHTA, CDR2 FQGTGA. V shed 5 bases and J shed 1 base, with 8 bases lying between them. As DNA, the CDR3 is TGTGCCAGCAGCCGGGACCTCCAAGAGACCCAGTACTTC. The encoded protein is CASSRDLQETQYF. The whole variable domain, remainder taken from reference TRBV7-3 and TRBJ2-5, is GAGVSQTPSNKVTEKGKYVELRCDPISGHTALYWYRQSLGQGPEFLIYFQGTGAADDSGLPNDRFFAVRPEGSVSTLKIQRTERGDSAVYLCASSRDLQETQYFGPGTRLLVL.

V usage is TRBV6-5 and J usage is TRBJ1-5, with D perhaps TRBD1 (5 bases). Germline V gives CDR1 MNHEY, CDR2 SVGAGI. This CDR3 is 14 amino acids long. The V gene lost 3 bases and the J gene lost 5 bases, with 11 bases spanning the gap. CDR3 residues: CASSYWQGHQPQHF. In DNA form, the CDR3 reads TGTGCCAGCAGTTATTGGCAGGGCCATCAGCCCCAGCATTTT.

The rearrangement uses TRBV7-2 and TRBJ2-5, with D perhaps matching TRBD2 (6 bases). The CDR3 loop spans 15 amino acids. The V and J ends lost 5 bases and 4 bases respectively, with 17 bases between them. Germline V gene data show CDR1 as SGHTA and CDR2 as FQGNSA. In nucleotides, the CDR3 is TGTGCCAGCAGCCTAGTTCGGGGGTTGGGAGAGACCCAGTACTTC. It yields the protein CASSLVRGLGETQYF.

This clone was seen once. The CDR3 reads CASSHPRSGRNNEQFF. The CDR3 coding sequence is TGTGCCAGCAGCCACCCTAGGAGCGGGAGGAACAATGAGCAGTTCTTC. V and J are TRBV7-2 and TRBJ2-1, with 9 nucleotides matching TRBD2. The CDR3 is made up of 16 amino acids. The V gene end was trimmed by 5 bases and the J gene end by 5 bases; junction bases not matched to a gene: 10. Germline CDR1 and CDR2: SGHTA and FQGNSA.

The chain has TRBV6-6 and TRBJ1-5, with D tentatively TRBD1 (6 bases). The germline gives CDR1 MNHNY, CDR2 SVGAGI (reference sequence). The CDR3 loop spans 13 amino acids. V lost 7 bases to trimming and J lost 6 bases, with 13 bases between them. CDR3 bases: TGTGCCAGCAAGTTGGGGGCGAGTCAGCCCCAGCATTTT. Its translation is CASKLGASQPQHF.

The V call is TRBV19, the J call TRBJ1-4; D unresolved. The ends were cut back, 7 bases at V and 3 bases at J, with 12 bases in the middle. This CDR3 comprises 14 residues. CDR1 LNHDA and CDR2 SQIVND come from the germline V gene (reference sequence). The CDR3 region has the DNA TGTGCCAGTACACCGGGCGCGGCTAATGAAAAACTGTTTTTT. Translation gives CASTPGAANEKLFF.

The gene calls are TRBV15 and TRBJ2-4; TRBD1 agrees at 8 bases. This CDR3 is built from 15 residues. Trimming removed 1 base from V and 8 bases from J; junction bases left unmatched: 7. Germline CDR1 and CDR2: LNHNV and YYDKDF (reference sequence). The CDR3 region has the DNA TGTGCCACCAGCAGAGTGGCAGGGGGCGCGTACATTCAGTACTTC. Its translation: CATSRVAGGAYIQYF. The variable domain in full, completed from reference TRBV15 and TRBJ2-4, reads DAMVIQNPRYQVTQFGKPVTLSCSQTLNHNVMYWYQQKSSQAPKLLFHYYDKDFNNEADTPDNFQSRRPNTSFCFLDIRSPGLGDTAMYLCATSRVAGGAYIQYFGAGTRLSVL.

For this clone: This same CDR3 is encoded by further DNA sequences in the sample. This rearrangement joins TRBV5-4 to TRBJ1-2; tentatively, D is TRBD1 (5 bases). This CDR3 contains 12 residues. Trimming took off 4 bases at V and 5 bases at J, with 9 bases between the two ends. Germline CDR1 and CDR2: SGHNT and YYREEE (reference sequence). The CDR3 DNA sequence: TGTGCCAGCAGCCTTGACAGTTATGGCTACACCTTC. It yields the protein CASSLDSYGYTF.

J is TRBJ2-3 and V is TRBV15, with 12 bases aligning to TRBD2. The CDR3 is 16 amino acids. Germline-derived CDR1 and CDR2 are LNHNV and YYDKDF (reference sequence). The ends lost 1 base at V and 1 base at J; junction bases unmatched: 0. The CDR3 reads CATSRGTSGGTDTQYF. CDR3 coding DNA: TGTGCCACCAGCAGAGGGACTAGCGGGGGCACAGATACGCAGTATTTT.

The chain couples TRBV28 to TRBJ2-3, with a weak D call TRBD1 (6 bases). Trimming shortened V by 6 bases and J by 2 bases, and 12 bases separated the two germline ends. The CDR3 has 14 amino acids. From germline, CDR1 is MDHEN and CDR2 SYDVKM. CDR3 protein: CASRSGHPTDTQYF. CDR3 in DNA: TGTGCCAGCAGGTCGGGACACCCCACAGATACGCAGTATTTT.